One sample yielded the 14 T cell receptor beta chains listed below, sequenced in a study of blood T cell repertoires in COVID-19. This table comes from immunoSEQ multiplex PCR, and its TCRdb copy is limited to in-frame clones, with some not included. The sample records more than 85,000 clones, around 79% being singletons. Input material: peripheral blood. These receptors came from a woman of 80 years or more with active or convalescent COVID-19.

The gene calls are TRBV27 and TRBJ2-7; D is unresolved. V was cut by 6 bases and J by 4 bases, with 19 bases left in between. CDR3 size: 15 residues. The V gene's germline CDR1 is MNHEY and CDR2 SMNVEV (reference sequence). The CDR3 sequence is CASSVRVASQYEQYF. In DNA form, the CDR3 reads TGTGCCAGCAGCGTTCGGGTGGCGTCTCAGTACGAGCAGTACTTC.

This clone was recorded a few times. The chain has TRBV6-5 and TRBJ1-2; D perhaps matches TRBD1 (6 bases). CDR3 length equals 15 residues. Trimming shortened V by 6 bases and J by 4 bases, and 18 bases separated the two germline ends. Germline CDR1 is MNHEY and CDR2 is SVGAGI. The CDR3 coding sequence is TGTGCCAGCAGCAAGGAGATCAGGGGTGGCTATGGCTACACCTTC. It is translated as CASSKEIRGGYGYTF.

This clone was counted once. The chain has TRBV9 and TRBJ2-1; D might be TRBD2 (7 bases). Trimming stripped 0 bases from V and 8 bases from J, with 21 bases between. CDR3 size: 17 residues. Per the germline V gene, CDR1 is SGDLS and CDR2 is YYNGEE. In DNA form, the CDR3 reads TGTGCCAGCAGCGTAGCTATCGGGGGGCCGAGGGGACATGAGCAGTTCTTC. It yields the protein CASSVAIGGPRGHEQFF.

The genes are TRBV7-6 and TRBJ2-1, with D tentatively TRBD2 (6 bases). Trimming pared 8 bases from V and 6 bases from J, leaving 17 bases between. This CDR3 is 14 amino acids long. Per the germline V gene, CDR1 is SGHVS and CDR2 is FNYEAQ. The CDR3 DNA follows: TGTGCCAGCCCGGCGGGAACCCATTCCAATGAGCAGTTCTTC. Amino acids: CASPAGTHSNEQFF.

V usage is TRBV11-3 and J usage is TRBJ2-1, with a possible D match to TRBD1 (7 bases). CDR3 length: 14 residues. Germline-derived CDR1 and CDR2 are SGHNT and YENEEA. Trimming cost V 5 bases and J 8 bases, with 16 bases left between them. The CDR3, as DNA: TGTGCCAGCAGCCAGGGGGGTCGGAGGGATGAGCAGTTCTTC. It encodes CASSQGGRRDEQFF.

The chain has TRBV12-3 or TRBV12-4 and TRBJ1-2; D call uncertain. Between the trimmed V and J ends, which lost 4 bases and 7 bases, there was a span of 13 bases. The CDR3 runs 13 residues. The CDR3 region is CASSYLELSGYTF. CDR3 coding DNA: TGTGCCAGCAGTTATTTAGAATTAAGTGGCTACACCTTC.

The chain uses TRBV5-4 and TRBJ2-3; D perhaps matches TRBD2 (6 bases). CDR3 length equals 17 residues. With 4 bases removed from V and 2 bases from J, the gap between germline ends came to 20 bases. Per germline, CDR1 SGHNT and CDR2 YYREEE (reference sequence). CDR3 nucleotides: TGTGCCAGCAGCACTCCGGGACTGAGATCTTACACAGATACGCAGTATTTT. It yields the protein CASSTPGLRSYTDTQYF. The variable domain in full, completed from reference TRBV5-4 and TRBJ2-3, reads ETGVTQSPTHLIKTRGQQVTLRCSSQSGHNTVSWYQQALGQGPQFIFQYYREEENGRGNFPPRFSGLQFPNYSSELNVNALELDDSALYLCASSTPGLRSYTDTQYFGPGTRLTVL.

The chain carries TRBV6-6 and TRBJ2-7; D gene uncertain. V dropped 3 bases and J dropped 7 bases, with 10 bases sitting between them. Per germline, CDR1 MNHNY and CDR2 SVGAGI (reference sequence). There are 12 residues in the CDR3. The CDR3 sequence: CASSYMPREQYF. CDR3 bases: TGTGCCAGCAGTTATATGCCCAGGGAGCAGTACTTC.

The gene calls are TRBV18 and TRBJ1-2; TRBD1 might be the D (5 bases). From germline, CDR1 is KGHSH and CDR2 LQKENI. The CDR3 runs to 12 residues. Trimming pared 8 bases from V and 4 bases from J, leaving 11 bases between. The CDR3 spells CASADTGYGYTF. The CDR3 nucleotides read TGTGCCAGCGCGGACACTGGCTATGGCTACACCTTC. The full variable domain, in which reference TRBV18 and TRBJ1-2 provide the parts outside the CDR3, is NAGVMQNPRHLVRRRGQEARLRCSPMKGHSHVYWYRQLPEEGLKFMVYLQKENIIDESGMPKERFSAEFPKEGPSILRIQQVVRGDSAAYFCASADTGYGYTFGSGTRLTVV.

The chain combines TRBV20-1 with TRBJ1-1; D uncertain. Germline values: CDR1 DFQATT, CDR2 SNEGSKA (reference sequence). V lost 0 bases to trimming and J lost 10 bases, with 9 bases between them. The CDR3 spans 11 residues. In DNA, the CDR3 is TGCAGTGCTAGAGAATCGGTTGTAGCTTTCTTT. Amino acids: CSARESVVAFF.

The V gene is TRBV20-1, the J gene TRBJ1-1, with D tentatively TRBD1 (5 bases). Per germline, CDR1 DFQATT and CDR2 SNEGSKA (reference sequence). The CDR3 length is 12 residues. Between the trimmed V and J ends, which lost 3 bases and 3 bases, there was a span of 8 bases. CDR3 DNA sequence: TGCAGTGCTAGTAAGGGGCACACTGAAGCTTTCTTT. Translating gives CSASKGHTEAFF.

This chain links TRBV5-1 with TRBJ2-1, with TRBD2 identical over 9 bases. J gave up 7 bases and V 0 bases, and 8 bases lay outside the gene matches. CDR1 is SGHRS, CDR2 YFSETQ, per germline. There are 16 residues in the CDR3. The CDR3 sequence is CASSLVTSGSYNEQFF. The CDR3 region has the DNA TGCGCCAGCAGCTTGGTTACTAGCGGGTCTTATAATGAGCAGTTCTTC.

The rearrangement links TRBV6-1 to TRBJ2-7; TRBD1 aligns across 7 bases. J lost 2 bases, V lost 4 bases, and 14 bases had no gene match. The CDR3 spans 17 residues. Germline V gene data show CDR1 as MNHNS and CDR2 as SASEGT. The CDR3 is CASSVRRAPGTAYEQYF. CDR3 in DNA: TGTGCCAGCAGTGTACGACGTGCCCCGGGGACAGCCTACGAGCAGTACTTC.

The CDR3 nucleotides are TGTGCCAGCAGTTACTCCCAACAGCCGAACACTGAAGCTTTCTTT. Translating gives CASSYSQQPNTEAFF. The V and J genes are TRBV6-5 and TRBJ1-1; D unclear. The V and J ends lost 0 bases and 1 base respectively, with 9 bases between them. The germline V gene has CDR1 MNHEY and CDR2 SVGAGI. The CDR3 extends over 15 amino acids.